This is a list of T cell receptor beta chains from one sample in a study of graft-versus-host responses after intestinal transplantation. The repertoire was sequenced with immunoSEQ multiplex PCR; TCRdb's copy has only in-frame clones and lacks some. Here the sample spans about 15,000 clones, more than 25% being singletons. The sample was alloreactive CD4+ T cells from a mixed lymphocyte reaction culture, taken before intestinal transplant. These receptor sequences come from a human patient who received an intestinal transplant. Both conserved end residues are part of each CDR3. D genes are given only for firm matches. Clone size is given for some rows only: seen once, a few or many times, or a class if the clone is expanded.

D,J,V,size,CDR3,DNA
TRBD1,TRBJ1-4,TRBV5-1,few,CASSPDRVKNEKLFF,TGCGCCAGCAGTCCTGACAGGGTGAAGAATGAAAAACTGTTTTTT
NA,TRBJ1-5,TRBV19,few,CASSISHLRNQPQHF,TGTGCCAGTAGTATTAGCCACCTCAGGAATCAGCCCCAGCATTTT
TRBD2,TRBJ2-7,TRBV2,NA,CASSTGGGPYEQYF,TGTGCCAGCAGTACCGGGGGGGGTCCCTACGAGCAGTACTTC
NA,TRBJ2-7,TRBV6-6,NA,CASRPGGSATYEQYF,TGTGCCAGCAGGCCGGGGGGCTCCGCCACCTACGAGCAGTACTTC
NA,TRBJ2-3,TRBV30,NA,CAWTKLGGGGGDTQYF,TGTGCCTGGACTAAATTGGGCGGGGGAGGGGGAGATACGCAGTATTTT
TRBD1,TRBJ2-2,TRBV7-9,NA,CASRRDRNTGELFF,TGTGCCAGCAGAAGGGACAGAAACACCGGGGAGCTGTTTTTT
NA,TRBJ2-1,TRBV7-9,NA,CASSLLSGNEQFF,TGTGCCAGCAGCTTACTTTCGGGCAATGAGCAGTTCTTC
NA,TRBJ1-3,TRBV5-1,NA,CASSWTSGNTIYF,TGCGCCAGCAGCTGGACATCAGGAAACACCATATATTTT
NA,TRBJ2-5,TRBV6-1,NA,CASISQTETQYF,TGTGCCAGCATATCTCAAACTGAGACCCAGTACTTC
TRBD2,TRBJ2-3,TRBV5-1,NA,CASSLVELAGGTDTQYF,TGCGCCAGCAGCTTGGTCGAACTAGCGGGAGGCACAGATACGCAGTATTTT
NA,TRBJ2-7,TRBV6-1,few,CASSLPLPGEQYF,TGTGCCAGCAGTCTACCACTCCCGGGGGAGCAGTACTTC
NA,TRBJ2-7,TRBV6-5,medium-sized,CARRVGSYEQYF,TGTGCCAGGAGGGTTGGCTCCTACGAGCAGTACTTC
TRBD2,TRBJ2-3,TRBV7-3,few,CASNSGRAADTQYF,TGTGCCAGCAATAGCGGGAGGGCCGCAGATACGCAGTATTTT
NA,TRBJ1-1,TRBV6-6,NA,CASSYSHGNTEAFF,TGTGCCAGCAGTTACTCCCACGGGAACACTGAAGCTTTCTTT
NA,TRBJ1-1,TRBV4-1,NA,CASSRPFDTEAFF,TGCGCCAGCAGCCGTCCCTTCGACACTGAAGCTTTCTTT
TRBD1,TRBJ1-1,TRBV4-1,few,CASSRGGQGNTEAFF,TGCGCCAGCAGCCGAGGCGGACAGGGGAACACTGAAGCTTTCTTT
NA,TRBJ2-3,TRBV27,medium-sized,CASSPRALGTDTQYF,TGTGCCAGCAGTCCCCGGGCCCTGGGGACAGATACGCAGTATTTT
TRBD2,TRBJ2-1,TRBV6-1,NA,CASRRTRASYNEQFF,TGTGCCAGCAGACGGACTAGGGCCTCCTACAATGAGCAGTTCTTC
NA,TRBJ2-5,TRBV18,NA,CASSPAGLRETQYF,TGTGCCAGCTCACCGGCGGGGTTGAGGGAGACCCAGTACTTC
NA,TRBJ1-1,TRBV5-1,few,CASSLYGHMNTEAFF,TGCGCCAGCAGCCTATACGGACACATGAACACTGAAGCTTTCTTT
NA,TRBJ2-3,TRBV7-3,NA,CASSLTGLRGRPDTQYF,TGTGCCAGCAGCTTAACAGGTTTACGGGGGCGACCAGATACGCAGTATTTT
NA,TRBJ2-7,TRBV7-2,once,CASSPDISVEQYF,TGTGCCAGCAGTCCGGACATCTCGGTCGAGCAGTACTTC
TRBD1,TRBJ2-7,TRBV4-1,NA,CASSLIPGTGPYEQYF,TGCGCCAGCAGCCTAATCCCCGGGACAGGCCCTTACGAGCAGTACTTC
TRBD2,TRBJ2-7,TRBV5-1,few,CASSARTSGGAYEQYF,TGCGCCAGCAGCGCACGGACTAGCGGGGGGGCCTACGAGCAGTACTTC
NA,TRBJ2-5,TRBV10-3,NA,CAVSKLEQETQYF,TGTGCCGTATCCAAGCTCGAGCAAGAGACCCAGTACTTC
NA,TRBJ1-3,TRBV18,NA,CASPKGYSGNTIYF,TGTGCCTCACCAAAGGGATACTCTGGAAACACCATATATTTT
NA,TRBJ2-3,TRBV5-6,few,CASSWGAHTDTQYF,TGTGCCAGCAGCTGGGGAGCGCACACAGATACGCAGTATTTT
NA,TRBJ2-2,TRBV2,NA,CAHSSGSGGELFF,TGTGCCCATTCGTCAGGGAGCGGCGGGGAGCTGTTTTTT
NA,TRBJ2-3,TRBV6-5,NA,CASSFTRNLGDTQYF,TGTGCCAGCAGTTTCACTCGGAACTTAGGGGATACGCAGTATTTT
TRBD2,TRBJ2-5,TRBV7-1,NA,CASTLLGGTSGQETQYF,TGTGCCAGCACCTTGTTAGGGGGGACTAGCGGGCAAGAGACCCAGTACTTC
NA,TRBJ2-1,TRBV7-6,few,CASSARLPEAHNEQFF,TGTGCCAGCAGCGCCCGACTCCCCGAGGCCCACAATGAGCAGTTCTTC
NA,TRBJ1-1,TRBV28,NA,CASTLQNTEAFF,TGTGCCAGCACCTTACAGAACACTGAAGCTTTCTTT
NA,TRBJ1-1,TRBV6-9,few,CASKARSTVYTEAFF,TGTGCCAGCAAGGCACGGTCGACTGTGTACACTGAAGCTTTCTTT
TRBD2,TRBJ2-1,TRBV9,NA,CASSGLAGGYNEQFF,TGTGCCAGCAGCGGACTAGCGGGAGGTTACAATGAGCAGTTCTTC
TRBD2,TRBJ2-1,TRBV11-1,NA,CASSLATGGRVNEQFF,TGTGCCAGCAGCCTAGCTACTGGCGGGAGGGTCAATGAGCAGTTCTTC
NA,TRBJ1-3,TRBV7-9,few,CASNLGAGVPSGNTIYF,TGTGCCAGCAACCTGGGGGCAGGGGTCCCCTCTGGAAACACCATTTATTTT
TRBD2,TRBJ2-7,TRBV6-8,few,CASSYDWTSGEQYF,TGTGCCAGCAGTTACGACTGGACTAGCGGCGAGCAGTACTTC
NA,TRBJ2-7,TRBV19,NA,CASSISSESVFEQYF,TGTGCCAGTAGTATAAGTTCGGAATCTGTTTTTGAGCAGTACTTC
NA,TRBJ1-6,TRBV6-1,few,CASRVGGSPLHF,TGTGCCAGCAGGGTTGGGGGGTCACCCCTCCACTTT
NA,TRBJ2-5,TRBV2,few,CASSALGETQYF,TGTGCCAGCAGTGCCCTGGGAGAGACCCAGTACTTC
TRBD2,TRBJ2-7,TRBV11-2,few,CASSPTSGSYEQYF,TGTGCCAGCAGCCCGACTAGCGGCTCCTACGAGCAGTACTTC
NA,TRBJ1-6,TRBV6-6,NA,CASSYFRLNSPLHF,TGTGCCAGCAGTTACTTTCGACTAAATTCACCCCTCCACTTT
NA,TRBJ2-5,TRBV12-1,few,CASSFVWTGFLQETQYF,TGTGCCAGCAGCTTTGTTTGGACAGGGTTCTTACAAGAGACCCAGTACTTC
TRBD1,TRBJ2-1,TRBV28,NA,CASRLTGDLHEQFF,TGTGCCAGCAGACTGACAGGGGATCTTCATGAGCAGTTCTTC
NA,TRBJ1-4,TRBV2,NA,CASSYNVVRATNEKLFF,TGTGCCAGCAGTTATAATGTTGTCAGGGCAACTAATGAAAAACTGTTTTTT
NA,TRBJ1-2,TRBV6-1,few,CASSLDGPRYGYTF,TGTGCCAGCAGTTTAGACGGACCGCGATATGGCTACACCTTC
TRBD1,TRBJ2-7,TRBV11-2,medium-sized,CASSSRTGAYEQYF,TGTGCCAGCAGCTCTCGGACAGGGGCCTACGAGCAGTACTTC
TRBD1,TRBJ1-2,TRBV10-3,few,CAISETDREDGYTF,TGTGCCATCAGTGAGACCGACAGGGAGGATGGCTACACCTTC
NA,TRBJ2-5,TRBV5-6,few,CASSLEQWETQYF,TGTGCCAGCAGCTTGGAACAGTGGGAGACCCAGTACTTC
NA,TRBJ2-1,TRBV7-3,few,CASSQGPSSYNEQFF,TGTGCCAGCAGCCAGGGACCCTCCTCGTACAATGAGCAGTTCTTC
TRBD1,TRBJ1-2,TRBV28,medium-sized,CASSLGQGYGYTF,TGTGCCAGCAGTCTCGGACAGGGGTATGGCTACACCTTC
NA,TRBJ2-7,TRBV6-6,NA,CASRFTYEQYF,TGTGCCAGCAGATTCACCTACGAGCAGTACTTC
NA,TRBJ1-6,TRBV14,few,CASSQVGASPLHF,TGTGCCAGCAGCCAAGTCGGTGCGTCACCCCTCCACTTT
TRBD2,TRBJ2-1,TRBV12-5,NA,CASVPSGRAILEQFF,TGTGCTAGTGTCCCCAGCGGGAGGGCTATCCTTGAGCAGTTCTTC